Below, 14 T cell receptor beta chains from the same sample are listed, as sequenced in a study of shared clonotypes between healthy human individuals. TCRdb keeps only in-frame clones here, not all; method: immunoSEQ multiplex PCR. The sample holds millions of clones, 85% to 95% seen once. The sample consisted of naive CD4+ T cells from PBMCs. Subset here: CD45RA+ positively selected. These receptors were taken from a man aged 18 to 29 in good health. Some clones in this sample may be carry-over from other donors' samples.

The chain has TRBV2 and TRBJ1-5; 7 nucleotides match TRBD1. There are 15 residues in the CDR3. V trimming: 5 bases; J trimming: 4 bases; junction bases outside the gene matches: 8. In germline, CDR1 is SNHLY, CDR2 FYNNEI. The CDR3 loop is CASSSDRVGNQPQHF. The CDR3 DNA reads TGTGCCAGCAGTTCTGACAGGGTTGGGAATCAGCCCCAGCATTTT.

The genes are TRBV7-2 and TRBJ2-3; possibly TRBD1 for D (7 bases). V lost 1 base and J 5 bases, leaving 10 bases between the germline ends. The CDR3 contains 14 residues. Germline V gene lookup returns CDR1 SGHTA and CDR2 FQGNSA. As DNA, the CDR3 is TGTGCCAGCAGCTTAGATCAGGGGGGAGATACGCAGTATTTT. This encodes CASSLDQGGDTQYF.

This clone appeared a single time. The V gene is TRBV30, the J gene TRBJ2-1; 7 nucleotides agree with TRBD2. The CDR3 sequence is 15 residues long. Trimming took 4 bases from V and 2 from J; bases not matched to a gene: 8. The germline CDR1 and CDR2 sequences are GTSNPN and SVGIG (reference sequence). The CDR3 is CAWNRDGGAYNEQFF. CDR3 DNA: TGTGCCTGGAATCGGGATGGGGGGGCCTACAATGAGCAGTTCTTC. The complete variable domain, with remaining parts taken from reference TRBV30 and TRBJ2-1, reads SQTIHQWPATLVQPVGSPLSLECTVEGTSNPNLYWYRQAAGRGLQLLFYSVGIGQISSEVPQNLSASRPQDRQFILSSKKLLLSDSGFYLCAWNRDGGAYNEQFFGPGTRLTVL.

The CDR3 coding sequence is TGCGCCAGCAGCTTCGGTGGGAGTAAGAACGAGCAGTACTTC. Translating it yields CASSFGGSKNEQYF. The chain links TRBV5-1 to TRBJ2-7; weak D call: TRBD2 (5 bases). CDR3 size: 14 residues. Germline-derived CDR1 and CDR2 are SGHRS and YFSETQ. V shed 2 bases and J shed 5 bases, with 14 bases lying between them.

The J gene is TRBJ1-3, the V gene TRBV2; a weak D match, TRBD1 (6 bases). This CDR3 region has 16 residues. Germline V gene data show CDR1 as SNHLY and CDR2 as FYNNEI. V was trimmed by 5 bases and J by 3 bases, leaving 17 bases between them. The CDR3, as DNA: TGTGCCAGCAGTAGGAACGGGGGGCGCGATGGAAACACCATATATTTT. It encodes CASSRNGGRDGNTIYF. Supplemented by reference TRBV2 and TRBJ1-3, the full variable domain reads EPEVTQTPSHQVTQMGQEVILRCVPISNHLYFYWYRQILGQKVEFLVSFYNNEISEKSEIFDDQFSVERPDGSNFTLKIRSTKLEDSAMYFCASSRNGGRDGNTIYFGEGSWLTVV.

This chain joins TRBV5-1 and TRBJ2-2; TRBD2 matches 7 bases. V lost 2 bases, J lost 5 bases, and 3 bases stayed unmatched. Germline CDR1 is SGHRS and CDR2 is YFSETQ. The length of the CDR3 is 14 residues. CDR3 in DNA: TGCGCCAGCAGCTTACTAGCGTCTACCGGGGAGCTGTTTTTT. This encodes CASSLLASTGELFF.

The chain couples TRBV6-5 to TRBJ2-2; D call uncertain. The CDR3 contains 16 residues. Trimming removed 0 bases at V and 0 bases at J, with 8 bases between. Germline CDR1 is MNHEY and CDR2 is SVGAGI. CDR3 amino acids: CASSYSLPANTGELFF. DNA for the CDR3: TGTGCCAGCAGTTACTCTCTGCCGGCGAACACCGGGGAGCTGTTTTTT.

This clone was seen only once. V usage is TRBV10-1 and J usage is TRBJ1-1; TRBD1 matches 7 bases. Per germline, CDR1 WNHNN and CDR2 SYGVQD (reference sequence). V shed 4 bases and J 0 bases; nucleotides not matched to a gene: 11. The CDR3 consists of 17 residues. CDR3 bases: TGCGCCAGCAGTGGACCGGCCAGGGGGTGGTTGAACACTGAAGCTTTCTTT. Its protein product is CASSGPARGWLNTEAFF.

The V call is TRBV7-9, the J call TRBJ1-2, with D maybe TRBD1 (5 bases). The CDR3 sequence is 16 residues long. The V end lost 5 bases, the J end lost 3 bases, and 19 bases lay between the germline ends. Germline CDR1 SEHNR, CDR2 FQNEAQ (reference sequence). The CDR3 loop is CASSNPGLTRDYGYTF. The CDR3, as DNA: TGTGCCAGCAGCAACCCGGGACTCACCCGGGACTATGGCTACACCTTC.

This clone appeared once. The chain is built from TRBV7-9 and TRBJ2-2; 8 bases fit TRBD1. The CDR3 contains 13 residues. In germline, CDR1 is SEHNR, CDR2 FQNEAQ (reference sequence). V shed 4 bases, J shed 6 bases, and the junction held 1 base outside the gene matches. The CDR3, as DNA: TGTGCCAGCAGCTCACAGGGGGCCGGGGAGCTGTTTTTT. Translating gives CASSSQGAGELFF.

This chain uses TRBV19 with TRBJ2-1, with D perhaps being TRBD1 or TRBD2 (5 bases each). The CDR3 contains 14 residues. CDR1 is LNHDA and CDR2 is SQIVND in the germline V gene (reference sequence). CDR3 sequence: CAISGTSLGKEQFF. The CDR3 bases are TGTGCGATTTCCGGGACGTCGTTGGGAAAAGAGCAGTTCTTC. The entire variable domain, with the rest obtained from reference TRBV19 and TRBJ2-1, is as follows: DGGITQSPKYLFRKEGQNVTLSCEQNLNHDAMYWYRQDPGQGLRLIYYSQIVNDFQKGDIAEGYSVSREKKESFPLTVTSAQKNPTAFYLCAISGTSLGKEQFFGPGTRLTVL.

The chain couples TRBV11-3 to TRBJ2-1, with TRBD2 matching 7 bases. Germline CDR1 reads SGHNT; CDR2 reads YENEEA. Unmatched junction bases numbered 9, after V lost 5 bases and J lost 11 bases. The CDR3 consists of 13 residues. In nucleotides, the CDR3 is TGTGCCAGCAGCCTGTCGTTGAGCGGGAAGCAGTTCTTC. It yields the protein CASSLSLSGKQFF.

The chain has TRBV28 and TRBJ1-2, with no clear D. This CDR3 contains 12 residues. Trimming shortened V by 7 bases and J by 0 bases, and 6 bases separated the two germline ends. Looked up from germline, CDR1 is MDHEN and CDR2 is SYDVKM. CDR3 loop: CASTPANYGYTF. The CDR3 DNA reads as TGTGCCAGCACGCCTGCTAACTATGGCTACACCTTC.

J is TRBJ2-1 and V is TRBV7-9, with TRBD2 matching 9 bases. This CDR3 comprises 17 residues. Trimming at V came to 2 bases and at J to 10 bases, leaving 15 bases not matched to a gene. Germline CDR1 and CDR2: SEHNR and FQNEAQ (reference sequence). The DNA for the CDR3 is TGTGCCAGCAGCTTATTCCAAAGTCACCCTAGCGGGAACGAGCAGTTCTTC. Protein product: CASSLFQSHPSGNEQFF.